The 27 T cell receptor beta chains below come from one sample, sequenced in a study of blood T cell repertoires in COVID-19. Data came from immunoSEQ multiplex PCR; TCRdb stores just in-frame clones and leaves some out. The sample comprises approximately 52,000 clones, around 90% of which are singletons, and under 15% rests with the top ten. Sequencing was carried out using peripheral blood. These receptors were collected from a human donor with active COVID-19. The donor label of this sample is uncertain.

V usage is TRBV27 and J usage is TRBJ1-5, with D perhaps matching TRBD1 (5 bases). The CDR3 spans 14 residues. In germline, CDR1 is MNHEY, CDR2 SMNVEV (reference sequence). Trimming left V 3 bases short and J 4 bases short, with 10 bases between. In DNA, the CDR3 is TGTGCCAGCAGTTTGGAAGGGGTAAATCAGCCCCAGCATTTT. Protein: CASSLEGVNQPQHF.

This clone was seen only once. The gene calls are TRBV6-5 and TRBJ2-1; 9 bases fit TRBD1. There are 15 residues in the CDR3. Losses at the gene ends were 6 bases for V and 1 base for J; bases not matched to a gene: 4. The germline V gene encodes CDR1 MNHEY and CDR2 SVGAGI. DNA for the CDR3: TGTGCCAGCAGATCTGACAGGGGGTCCTACAATGAGCAGTTCTTC. Translated, it gives CASRSDRGSYNEQFF.

The CDR3 here is CASTLLAGLGETQYF. CDR3 bases: TGTGCCAGCACCCTACTAGCGGGCCTCGGGGAGACCCAGTACTTC. The V gene is TRBV28, the J gene TRBJ2-5; TRBD2 aligns across 9 bases. The ends lost 7 bases at V and 5 bases at J; junction bases unmatched: 11. The CDR3 sequence is 15 residues long. The germline gives CDR1 MDHEN, CDR2 SYDVKM.

The chain recombines TRBV21-1 with TRBJ1-5; TRBD1 is the table's D call, not checked against the DNA. TRBV21-1 is flagged as a pseudogene. The CDR3 extends over 15 amino acids. CDR3 in DNA: TGTGCCAGCAGCAAGACAGGGGAAGGCAATCAGCCCCAGCATTTT. Translation gives CASSKTGEGNQPQHF.

The chain has TRBV3-1 (or the pseudogene TRBV3-2) and TRBJ1-5; the D is unclear. The CDR3 is 21 residues long. Germline CDR1 and CDR2: LGHDT and YNNKEL (reference sequence). V was cut by 0 bases and J by 0 bases, with 24 bases left in between. The CDR3 bases are TGTGCCAGCAGCCAAGATCGCGTCCGGGAGGTGACGGCCTATAGCAATCAGCCCCAGCATTTT. Translation gives CASSQDRVREVTAYSNQPQHF.

On this clone itself: This sample includes further DNA sequences coding for the same CDR3. The rearrangement joins TRBV27 to TRBJ1-3; no firm D call. Trimming shortened V by 3 bases and J by 2 bases, and 5 bases separated the two germline ends. Germline V gene sequence: CDR1 MNHEY, CDR2 SMNVEV (reference sequence). CDR3 size: 13 residues. CDR3 region: CASSFSAGNTIYF. As DNA, the CDR3 is TGTGCCAGCAGTTTTTCAGCTGGAAACACCATATATTTT.

V is TRBV6-6 and J is TRBJ1-2, with 12 bases aligning to TRBD1. The CDR3 is made up of 13 amino acids. Germline V gene data show CDR1 as MNHNY and CDR2 as SVGAGI (reference sequence). Trimming cost V 4 bases and J 8 bases; bases outside gene matches: 2. The CDR3 spells CASSWDRGQGYTF. The DNA for the CDR3 is TGTGCCAGCAGTTGGGACAGGGGGCAAGGCTACACCTTC.

This chain uses TRBV5-1 with TRBJ2-7, with D perhaps TRBD1 (6 bases). Germline-derived CDR1 and CDR2 are SGHRS and YFSETQ. The V end was cut by 5 bases, the J end by 1 base, with 10 bases between. This CDR3 has 13 residues. The CDR3 is CASSSDSSYEQYV. CDR3 DNA sequence: TGCGCCAGCAGTTCGGACAGTTCCTACGAGCAGTACGTC.

The chain is built from TRBV2 and TRBJ2-1; 10 bases align to TRBD2. After removal of 4 bases from V and 5 bases from J, the junction contained 5 bases not matched to a gene. CDR3 length: 15 amino acids. Per the germline V gene, CDR1 is SNHLY and CDR2 is FYNNEI. The CDR3 DNA is TGTGCCAGCAGTGTTCTAGCGGGGGCGCACAATGAGCAGTTCTTC. This encodes CASSVLAGAHNEQFF.

About this clone: Other nucleotide sequences from this sample produce the same CDR3. The chain recombines TRBV5-1 with TRBJ1-4, with 7 bases matching TRBD1. Germline CDR1 and CDR2: SGHRS and YFSETQ. This CDR3 spans 14 amino acids. Trimming took 0 bases from V and 5 from J; bases not matched to a gene: 1. The CDR3 spells CASSLGQGNEKLFF. The CDR3 coding sequence is TGCGCCAGCAGCTTGGGACAGGGCAATGAAAAACTGTTTTTT.

The gene calls are TRBV6-2 or TRBV6-3 and TRBJ1-2; no clear D. This CDR3 spans 12 amino acids. V was clipped by 2 bases and J by 4 bases, with 5 bases between them. Germline lookup yields CDR1 MNHEY and CDR2 SVGEGT. The CDR3 DNA follows: TGTGCCAGCAGTTACGGACTCTATGGCTACACCTTC. This translates into CASSYGLYGYTF.

The chain has TRBV5-5 and TRBJ2-6; 8 nucleotides align to TRBD1. V lost 3 bases and J lost 0; bases outside the gene matches: 5. CDR1 is SGHKS and CDR2 is YYEKEE in the germline V gene (reference sequence). The CDR3 loop spans 17 amino acids. CDR3 sequence: CASSSGTGGSGANVLTF. DNA for the CDR3: TGTGCCAGCAGCTCCGGGACAGGCGGCTCTGGGGCCAACGTCCTGACTTTC.

The genes are TRBV7-9 and TRBJ2-2, with 15 positions matching TRBD2. V was clipped by 6 bases and J by 6 bases; unmatched bases: 2. The germline gives CDR1 SEHNR, CDR2 FQNEAQ (reference sequence). The CDR3 runs 15 residues. CDR3 DNA sequence: TGTGCCAGCAGTGGACTAGCGGGAGGGCCCGGGGAGCTGTTTTTT. Protein product: CASSGLAGGPGELFF.

The gene calls are TRBV10-3 and TRBJ2-3, with D uncertain. This CDR3 has 17 residues. Germline lookup yields CDR1 ENHRY and CDR2 SYGVKD. V was shortened by 0 bases and J by 0 bases, with 13 bases between the two germline ends. The chain's CDR3 is CAISESSTVYSTDTQYF. The CDR3, as DNA: TGTGCCATCAGTGAGTCGAGCACTGTTTATAGCACAGATACGCAGTATTTT.

The chain is built from TRBV15 and TRBJ2-5; 12 positions agree with TRBD2. This CDR3 comprises 17 residues. Germline-derived CDR1 and CDR2 are LNHNV and YYDKDF (reference sequence). V lost 0 bases, J lost 7 bases, and 9 bases stayed unmatched. CDR3 sequence (DNA): TGTGCCACCAGCAGAGAAGAAGGACTAGCGGGGTCTGGGACCCAGTACTTC. This sequence encodes CATSREEGLAGSGTQYF.

The chain is built from TRBV30 and TRBJ2-2; tentatively, D is TRBD1 (6 bases). The CDR3 is 14 residues long. CDR1 GTSNPN and CDR2 SVGIG come from the germline V gene (reference sequence). Trimming took off 2 bases at V and 5 bases at J, with 12 bases between the two ends. CDR3 bases: TGTGCCTGGAGTAAGGGGGTGGGAACCGGGGAGCTGTTTTTT. Translated, it gives CAWSKGVGTGELFF.

The chain links TRBV10-1 to TRBJ2-7; 10 bases match TRBD1. The CDR3 sequence is 14 residues long. Trimming removed 3 bases from V and 3 bases from J; junction bases left unmatched: 2. The germline V gene encodes CDR1 WNHNN and CDR2 SYGVQD (reference sequence). CDR3 DNA: TGCGCCAGCAGTGAAGGGGACAGGGGCTACGAGCAGTACTTC. Protein: CASSEGDRGYEQYF.

The chain carries TRBV28 and TRBJ1-2; no reliable D call. The length of the CDR3 is 12 residues. V dropped 6 bases and J dropped 3 bases, with 8 bases sitting between them. Germline CDR1 MDHEN, CDR2 SYDVKM. CDR3 coding DNA: TGTGCCAGCAGCACCGTAGACTATGGCTACACCTTC. Its protein product is CASSTVDYGYTF.

V and J are TRBV27 and TRBJ2-3, with D possibly TRBD2 on 5 matching bases. This CDR3 has 15 amino acids. Germline assignment: CDR1 MNHEY and CDR2 SMNVEV (reference sequence). V lost 1 base to trimming and J lost 3 bases, with 11 bases between them. CDR3 in amino acids: CASSLWTHGTDTQYF. CDR3 sequence (DNA): TGTGCCAGCAGTTTATGGACTCATGGGACAGATACGCAGTATTTT.

The chain carries TRBV5-5 and TRBJ2-2, with D perhaps TRBD2 (5 bases). V shed 0 bases and J shed 7 bases, with 13 bases lying between them. Germline V gene lookup returns CDR1 SGHKS and CDR2 YYEKEE (reference sequence). The CDR3 has 15 residues. In DNA form, the CDR3 reads TGTGCCAGCAGCTTGGCCGGTATCGGGGTCGGGGAGCTGTTTTTT. Its protein is CASSLAGIGVGELFF.

The rearrangement uses TRBV19 and TRBJ2-7; 8 nucleotides align to TRBD2. After removal of 5 bases from V and 1 base from J, the junction contained 4 bases not matched to a gene. The CDR3 is 14 residues long. Germline V gene lookup returns CDR1 LNHDA and CDR2 SQIVND (reference sequence). The CDR3 DNA is TGTGCCAGTAGTTGGAGCGGGAGTTCCTACGAGCAGTACTTC. Its protein is CASSWSGSSYEQYF.

The genes are TRBV27 and TRBJ2-2; unclear D gene. With 5 bases removed from V and 3 bases from J, the gap between germline ends came to 16 bases. The CDR3 consists of 16 residues. The germline V gene has CDR1 MNHEY and CDR2 SMNVEV (reference sequence). The CDR3 bases are TGTGCCAGCAGTCCCGCATCACCCCGGGACACCGGGGAGCTGTTTTTT. This sequence encodes CASSPASPRDTGELFF.

The chain joins TRBV28 to TRBJ2-5, with D unclear. Germline-derived CDR1 and CDR2 are MDHEN and SYDVKM. V was pared by 3 bases and J by 8 bases, with 19 bases between. The CDR3 runs 15 residues. This CDR3 is CASSLSSSPARTQYF. The DNA of the CDR3 is TGTGCCAGCAGTTTGAGTAGCAGCCCGGCGCGAACCCAGTACTTC.

The chain joins TRBV28 to TRBJ2-3; D remains unclear. Trimming took off 3 bases at V and 7 bases at J, with 8 bases between the two ends. Germline CDR1 reads MDHEN; CDR2 reads SYDVKM. This CDR3 contains 12 residues. The CDR3 bases are TGTGCCAGCAGTTTCACTTTATATACGCAGTATTTT. The encoded protein is CASSFTLYTQYF.

The gene calls are TRBV29-1 and TRBJ1-2; 10 bases agree with TRBD1. V was pared by 4 bases and J by 6 bases, with 2 bases of the junction left unmatched. The CDR3 consists of 12 residues. CDR1 is SQVTM and CDR2 is ANQGSEA in the germline V gene. The CDR3 nucleotides are TGCAGCGTTGCAGGACAGGGGGATGGCTACACCTTC. Protein: CSVAGQGDGYTF.

The V call is TRBV29-1, the J call TRBJ1-2; TRBD1 matches 9 bases. Germline values: CDR1 SQVTM, CDR2 ANQGSEA. This CDR3 is built from 12 residues. Trimming removed 7 bases from V and 2 bases from J; junction bases left unmatched: 2. The CDR3 is CSGGTGNYGYTF. CDR3 DNA sequence: TGCAGCGGGGGGACAGGGAACTATGGCTACACCTTC.

The J gene is TRBJ2-2, the V gene TRBV6-5; D uncertain. This CDR3 has 14 amino acids. Trimming shortened V by 2 bases and J by 3 bases, and 7 bases separated the two germline ends. Germline CDR1 reads MNHEY; CDR2 reads SVGAGI. CDR3 sequence: CASSYAPDTGELFF. The CDR3 DNA reads as TGTGCCAGCAGTTACGCCCCGGACACCGGGGAGCTGTTTTTT.